This T cell receptor beta chain came from a study of blood T cells in healthy people across ages. Then a second PCR, running roughly 7 to 11 cycles, was carried out with a sample-barcoded 5' primer and a J-beta primer mix. TCRdb called the 5' RACE reads again in MiXCR, with one record for every CDR3 protein. The repertoire consists of 450,000 to 650,000 distinct CDR3 sequences, with 24% occurring once and the leading ten covering 7.5% to 9%. This clonotype came up a few times. V dropped 3 bases and J dropped 1; count of bases not matched to a gene: 8. Germline V CDR1 and CDR2: SGHTA, FQGNSA. CDR3 length: 17 amino acids. In addition, the sample was reused for a study of T cells of mothers and their children. That study adds: Overlap in related mother-child pairs always slightly exceeded unrelated pairs, never significantly.

The chain is built from TRBV7-2 and TRBJ2-5; 10 bases agree with TRBD2. Sequencing was done on a sample of blood. The receptor was isolated from a boy under 18 in good health. The CDR3 nucleotides are TGTGCCAGCAGCTTCCACCTAACTAGCGGGGTCCAAGAGACCCAGTACTTC. It is translated as CASSFHLTSGVQETQYF.